A single T cell receptor beta chain is shown here with its context. Its antigen remains unknown. This sample was taken from a study of radiotherapy plus CTLA-4 blockade in lung cancer. Across the whole study: Disease control was seen in 30% to 35% of patients, objective responses in approximately 19%.

The method was immunoSEQ multiplex PCR; TCRdb's version includes in-frame clones alone and lacks a portion of them. The sample holds 90,000 to 95,000 clones; roughly four fifths are singletons and the top ten take 0.84%. Study results and limitations: Once radiotherapy plus ipilimumab had been given, TCR clones derived from tumor expanded in blood.

CDR1 and CDR2 (germline): LNHNV, YYDKDF (reference sequence). The CDR3 has 16 amino acids. Trimming took 0 bases from V and 0 from J, leaving 6 bases between them. Lung cancer patients with chemo-refractory metastatic non-small-cell disease were given focal radiation plus CTLA-4 blockade with ipilimumab. The TCR originated in a human donor with non-small cell lung cancer who had stable disease on radiotherapy plus ipilimumab. The chain joins TRBV15 to TRBJ2-6; D not certain. Sequenced material: peripheral blood, taken from a patient treated with radiotherapy plus ipilimumab. CDR3 amino acids: CATSRDRGSGANVLTF. CDR3 sequence (DNA): TGTGCCACCAGCAGAGATCGAGGCTCTGGGGCCAACGTCCTGACTTTC.